These T cell receptor beta chains were read from a single sample in a study of T cell repertoires in cytomegalovirus infection. Using its own MiXCR run on the reads, TCRdb lists one record per CDR3 protein. The sample has around 300,000 distinct CDR3 sequences, 25% seen once; the top ten hold roughly 13%. The sequencing sample was made of PBMCs. Source of these receptors: a human donor in good health (CMV status not recorded). Some clones in this sample may be carry-over from other donors' samples. Both conserved end residues are part of each CDR3. A D gene is named only where the DNA matches it firmly. Size is stated for part of the rows, as once, few or many counts, or as a class when the clone is expanded.

size: few
V: TRBV19
D: NA
J: TRBJ2-1
CDR3: CASSLGLIYNEQFF
DNA: TGTGCCAGTAGTCTGGGTTTGATCTACAATGAGCAGTTCTTC

size: NA
V: TRBV24-1
D: NA
J: TRBJ2-1
CDR3: CATSDRIGRTYNEQFF
DNA: TGTGCCACCAGTGATCGAATCGGACGGACCTACAATGAGCAGTTCTTC

size: few
V: TRBV19
D: TRBD2
J: TRBJ2-1
CDR3: CASTLLAGGNEQFF
DNA: TGTGCCAGTACGTTACTAGCGGGAGGCAATGAGCAGTTCTTC

size: few
V: TRBV7-2
D: NA
J: TRBJ1-4
CDR3: CASSSGLVSGEKLFF
DNA: TGTGCCAGCAGTTCCGGTCTGGTTTCGGGTGAAAAACTGTTTTTT

size: NA
V: TRBV7-2
D: NA
J: TRBJ2-3
CDR3: CASSLRRAGTDTQYF
DNA: TGTGCCAGCAGCCTGAGGAGGGCCGGCACAGATACGCAGTATTTT

size: NA
V: TRBV12-3/TRBV12-4
D: TRBD2
J: TRBJ2-7
CDR3: CASSLSGSVSYEQYF
DNA: TGTGCCAGCAGTTTGAGCGGGAGTGTATCCTACGAGCAGTACTTC

size: many
V: TRBV7-2
D: NA
J: TRBJ2-7
CDR3: CASSLGRPGTTSYEQYF
DNA: TGTGCCAGCAGCTTGGGTCGACCCGGGACGACTTCCTACGAGCAGTACTTC

size: NA
V: TRBV20-1
D: NA
J: TRBJ1-6
CDR3: CSASDLSREGPNSPLHF
DNA: TGCAGTGCTAGTGATCTATCGAGGGAGGGCCCTAATTCACCCCTCCACTTT

size: few
V: TRBV10-3
D: TRBD2
J: TRBJ2-7
CDR3: CAISHGSGINEQYF
DNA: TGTGCCATCTCTCATGGTAGCGGGATCAACGAGCAGTACTTC

size: few
V: TRBV12-3/TRBV12-4
D: TRBD1
J: TRBJ1-6
CDR3: CASSLADRGYSPLHF
DNA: TGTGCCAGCAGTTTAGCCGACAGGGGTTATTCACCCCTCCACTTT

size: NA
V: TRBV4-1
D: TRBD2
J: TRBJ2-4
CDR3: CASSQAPPGAGGENIQYF
DNA: TGCGCCAGCAGCCAAGCCCCCCCCGGCGCGGGAGGCGAGAACATTCAGTACTTC

size: NA
V: TRBV2
D: TRBD2
J: TRBJ2-5
CDR3: CASSSGGRVGTQYF
DNA: TGTGCCAGCAGCAGCGGGGGCAGGGTAGGGACCCAGTACTTC

size: NA
V: TRBV12-5
D: NA
J: TRBJ1-2
CDR3: CASGLQVQDGYTF
DNA: TGTGCTAGTGGCCTACAGGTTCAGGATGGCTACACCTTC

size: NA
V: TRBV20-1
D: NA
J: TRBJ2-7
CDR3: CSAEGPTYEQYF
DNA: TGCAGTGCAGAGGGGCCCACCTACGAGCAGTACTTC

size: few
V: TRBV28
D: NA
J: TRBJ2-5
CDR3: CASSLGAEETQYF
DNA: TGTGCCAGCAGTTTGGGGGCAGAAGAGACCCAGTACTTC

size: NA
V: TRBV7-2
D: TRBD1
J: TRBJ1-1
CDR3: CASSFNQGANTEAFF
DNA: TGTGCCAGCAGCTTTAACCAGGGGGCAAACACTGAAGCTTTCTTT

size: NA
V: TRBV19
D: TRBD1
J: TRBJ2-1
CDR3: CASSAWDRDYNEQFF
DNA: TGTGCCAGTAGTGCGTGGGACAGGGACTACAATGAGCAGTTCTTC

size: NA
V: TRBV7-2
D: NA
J: TRBJ1-5
CDR3: CASSVTGTNSNQPQHF
DNA: TGTGCCAGCAGCGTTACCGGGACAAATAGCAATCAGCCCCAGCATTTT

size: NA
V: TRBV5-1
D: NA
J: TRBJ1-4
CDR3: CASREKANEKLFF
DNA: TGCGCCAGCAGGGAAAAGGCTAATGAAAAACTGTTTTTT

size: NA
V: TRBV7-9
D: NA
J: TRBJ1-5
CDR3: CASRQGYSNQPQHF
DNA: TGTGCCAGCAGACAGGGATATAGCAATCAGCCCCAGCATTTT

size: NA
V: TRBV29-1
D: NA
J: TRBJ2-6
CDR3: CSVPEGRGANVLTF
DNA: TGCAGCGTGCCTGAGGGGCGAGGGGCCAACGTCCTGACTTTC

size: NA
V: TRBV11-2
D: NA
J: TRBJ1-2
CDR3: CASIPAPIRGARRNGYTF
DNA: TGTGCCAGCATCCCTGCTCCTATTCGAGGGGCGCGAAGGAATGGCTACACCTTC

size: few
V: TRBV5-1
D: TRBD1
J: TRBJ2-7
CDR3: CASNDRGSTYEQYF
DNA: TGCGCCAGCAACGACAGGGGAAGTACCTACGAGCAGTACTTC

size: NA
V: TRBV20-1
D: NA
J: TRBJ2-1
CDR3: CSARYGGSWNNEQFF
DNA: TGCAGTGCTAGGTATGGAGGGAGCTGGAACAATGAGCAGTTCTTC

size: few
V: TRBV5-1
D: TRBD1
J: TRBJ1-2
CDR3: CASSTGQGGYGYTF
DNA: TGCGCCAGCAGCACCGGACAGGGGGGTTATGGCTACACCTTC

size: few
V: TRBV6-4
D: TRBD2
J: TRBJ2-1
CDR3: CASSDGGGGGNEQFF
DNA: TGTGCCAGCAGTGACGGCGGGGGGGGCGGCAATGAGCAGTTCTTC

size: NA
V: TRBV7-9
D: NA
J: TRBJ2-3
CDR3: CASSLMGFDTQYF
DNA: TGTGCCAGCAGCTTAATGGGGTTTGATACGCAGTATTTT

size: few
V: TRBV12-3/TRBV12-4
D: NA
J: TRBJ1-5
CDR3: CASSLHRVGQPQHF
DNA: TGTGCCAGCAGTTTGCACAGGGTGGGACAGCCCCAGCATTTT

size: many
V: TRBV28
D: TRBD1
J: TRBJ2-7
CDR3: CASSLFSGGPDEQYF
DNA: TGTGCCAGCAGTTTATTTTCAGGGGGCCCCGACGAGCAGTACTTC

size: NA
V: TRBV2
D: TRBD2
J: TRBJ2-1
CDR3: CASSVSGIKGSSYNEQFF
DNA: TGTGCCAGCAGTGTTAGCGGGATAAAGGGGAGCTCCTACAATGAGCAGTTCTTC